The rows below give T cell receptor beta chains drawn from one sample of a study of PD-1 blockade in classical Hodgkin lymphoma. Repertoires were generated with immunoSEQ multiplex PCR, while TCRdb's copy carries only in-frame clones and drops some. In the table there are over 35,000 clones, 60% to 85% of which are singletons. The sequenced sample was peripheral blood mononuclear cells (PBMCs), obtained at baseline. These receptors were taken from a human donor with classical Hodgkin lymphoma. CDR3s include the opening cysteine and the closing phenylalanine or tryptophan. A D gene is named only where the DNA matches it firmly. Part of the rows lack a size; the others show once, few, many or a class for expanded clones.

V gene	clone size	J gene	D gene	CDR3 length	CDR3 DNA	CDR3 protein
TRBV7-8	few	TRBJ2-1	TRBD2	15	TGTGCCAGCAGCTTAGCACGTGGACTAGACAATGAGCAGTTCTTC	CASSLARGLDNEQFF
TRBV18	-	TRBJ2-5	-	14	TGTGCCAGCTCACCACCGACAGTGATGGAGACCCAGTACTTC	CASSPPTVMETQYF
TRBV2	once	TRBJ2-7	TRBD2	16	TGTGCCAGCAGTGAATCAACTAGCGGGAGGATCTACGAGCAGTACTTC	CASSESTSGRIYEQYF
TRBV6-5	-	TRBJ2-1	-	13	TGTGCCAGCACCCGCGGGCCCTACAATGAGCAGTTCTTC	CASTRGPYNEQFF
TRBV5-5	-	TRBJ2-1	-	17	TGTGCCAGCAGCTTGTGGGCTAGCAGGAACTCCTACAATGAGCAGTTCTTC	CASSLWASRNSYNEQFF
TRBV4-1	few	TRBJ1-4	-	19	TGCGCCAGCAGCCAAGAGGGTGTGGGGGGCAGGAGGACTAATGAAAAACTGTTTTTT	CASSQEGVGGRRTNEKLFF
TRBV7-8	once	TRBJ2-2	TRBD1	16	TGTGCCAGCAGCCCAAGGACAGGAAGGAACACCGGGGAGCTGTTTTTT	CASSPRTGRNTGELFF
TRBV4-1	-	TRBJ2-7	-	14	TGCGCCAGCAGCCTTGACAGATTCTCCTACGAGCAGTACTTC	CASSLDRFSYEQYF
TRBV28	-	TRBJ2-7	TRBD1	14	TGTGCCAGCAGTTCCCGGACAGGGCAGTACGAGCAGTACTTC	CASSSRTGQYEQYF
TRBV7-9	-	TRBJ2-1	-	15	TGTGCCAGCAGCTCTCGGACAGCCATTTACAATGAGCAGTTCTTC	CASSSRTAIYNEQFF
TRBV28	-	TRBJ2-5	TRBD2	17	TGTGCCAGCAGTTTCAGAAGCGGGAGGGCCTTGGGGGAGACCCAGTACTTC	CASSFRSGRALGETQYF
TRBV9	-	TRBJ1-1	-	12	TGTGCCAGCAGTTCCCCCCGGGCCTCGGCTTTCTTT	CASSSPRASAFF
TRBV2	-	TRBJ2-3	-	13	TGTGCCAGCACCCGGGCCCATTGGGATACGCAGTATTTT	CASTRAHWDTQYF
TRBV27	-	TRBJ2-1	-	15	TGTGCCAGCAGTTTATCGACGACGGCCTCGGATGAGCAGTTCTTC	CASSLSTTASDEQFF
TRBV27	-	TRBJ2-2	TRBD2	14	TGTGCCAGCAAGGGAGGCGGGAGGGGGGTGGAGCTGTTTTTT	CASKGGGRGVELFF
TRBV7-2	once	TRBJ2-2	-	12	TGTGCCAGCAGCTTAGACGCCCGGGAGCTGTTTTTT	CASSLDARELFF
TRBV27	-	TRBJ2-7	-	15	TGTGCCAGCAGTTTCCGCCCTCAAAGCTCCTACGAGCAGTACTTC	CASSFRPQSSYEQYF
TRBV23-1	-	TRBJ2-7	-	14	TGCGCCAGCAGAAACAGAAAAGAGCCCTACGAGCAGTACTTC	CASRNRKEPYEQYF
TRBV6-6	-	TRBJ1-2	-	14	TGTGCCAGCCGCTCGGGTGGGGGCAAGAATGGCTACACCTTC	CASRSGGGKNGYTF
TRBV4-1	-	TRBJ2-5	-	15	TGCGCCAGCAGCCAAGACGGTGCAGGGTTGGAGACCCAGTACTTC	CASSQDGAGLETQYF
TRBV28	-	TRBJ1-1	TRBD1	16	TGTGCCAGCAGTTCCCCTCGGACAGGGGTGTACACTGAAGCTTTCTTT	CASSSPRTGVYTEAFF
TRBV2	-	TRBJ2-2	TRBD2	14	TGTGCCAGCAGTACCGGGACTAGGGTCGGGGAGCTGTTTTTT	CASSTGTRVGELFF
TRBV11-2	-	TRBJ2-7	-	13	TGTGCCAGCAGCTTAGTGGAGGTCTACGAGCAGTACTTC	CASSLVEVYEQYF